This T cell receptor (beta chain) was captured in a study of OX40 agonist ivuxolimab in advanced cancers. Across the whole study: Dose-escalation cases comprised hepatocellular carcinoma, melanoma, renal cell or head and neck cancer. Study-level findings and limits: With doses of 0.1 to 3.0 mg/kg, CD4+ and CD8+ blood T cells had undergone clonal expansion by week 6.

Details on this clone: What it binds is unknown.

Method: immunoSEQ multiplex PCR; TCRdb's copy keeps in-frame clones and lacks some. The top ten clones hold 3.8% of a sample with approximately 100,000 clones, 70% to 85% of them seen once. The CDR3 sequence is 18 residues long. The V gene's germline CDR1 is MNHEY and CDR2 SMNVEV (reference sequence). The V and J ends lost 4 bases and 4 bases, in that order; junction bases with no gene match: 10. The TCR sequence derives from an adult with an advanced solid tumor such as melanoma, head and neck, liver or kidney cancer. The material sequenced was CD4+ or CD8+ T cells sorted from blood, taken in a trial of the OX40 agonist ivuxolimab. The V and J genes are TRBV27 and TRBJ2-3; 14 bases match TRBD2. For the CDR3, the DNA is TGTGCCAGCAGTTCTATCCCGACTAGCGGGAGGGTAGCAGATACGCAGTATTTT. Its protein product is CASSSIPTSGRVADTQYF.